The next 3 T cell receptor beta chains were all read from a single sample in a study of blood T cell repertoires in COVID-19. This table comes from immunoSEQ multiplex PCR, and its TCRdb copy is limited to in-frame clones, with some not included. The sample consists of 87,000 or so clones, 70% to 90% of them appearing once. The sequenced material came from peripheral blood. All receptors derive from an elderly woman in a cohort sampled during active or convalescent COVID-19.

The CDR3 region is CASSSYEEGGYTF. CDR3 sequence (DNA): TGTGCCAGCAGTTCATACGAGGAGGGTGGCTACACCTTC. The chain uses TRBV28 and TRBJ1-2, with D unresolved. Germline loops: CDR1 MDHEN, CDR2 SYDVKM. The CDR3 covers 13 residues. V was shortened by 4 bases and J by 7 bases, with 13 bases between the two germline ends.

This CDR3 reads CASSGLAGGHNEQFF. The CDR3 region has the DNA TGTGCCAGCAGTGGACTAGCGGGAGGTCACAATGAGCAGTTCTTC. The chain is built from TRBV2 and TRBJ2-1; TRBD2 matches at 13 bases. Trimming took 4 bases from V and 5 from J; bases not matched to a gene: 2. From germline, CDR1 is SNHLY and CDR2 FYNNEI. The CDR3 covers 15 residues.

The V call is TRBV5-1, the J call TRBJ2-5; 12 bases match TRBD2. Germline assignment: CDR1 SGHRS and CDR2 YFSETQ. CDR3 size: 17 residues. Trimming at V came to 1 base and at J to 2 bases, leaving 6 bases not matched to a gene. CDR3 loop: CASSLSASGRGQETQYF. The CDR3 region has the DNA TGCGCCAGCAGCTTGTCGGCTAGCGGGAGGGGGCAAGAGACCCAGTACTTC.